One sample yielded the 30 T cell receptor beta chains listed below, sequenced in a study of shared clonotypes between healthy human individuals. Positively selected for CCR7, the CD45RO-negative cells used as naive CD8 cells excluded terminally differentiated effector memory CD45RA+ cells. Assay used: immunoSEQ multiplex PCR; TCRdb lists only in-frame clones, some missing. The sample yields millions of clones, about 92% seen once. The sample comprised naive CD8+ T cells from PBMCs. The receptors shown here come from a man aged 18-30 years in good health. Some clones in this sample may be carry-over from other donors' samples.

CDR3: CAWSVQGPPTEAFF. The CDR3 nucleotides read TGTGCCTGGAGTGTACAGGGGCCCCCCACTGAAGCTTTCTTT. The rearrangement links TRBV30 to TRBJ1-1; TRBD1 aligns across 7 bases. V shed 0 bases and J 4 bases; nucleotides not matched to a gene: 5. Germline CDR1 GTSNPN, CDR2 SVGIG (reference sequence). The CDR3 spans 14 residues. Variable domain in full (rest from reference TRBV30 and TRBJ1-1): SQTIHQWPATLVQPVGSPLSLECTVEGTSNPNLYWYRQAAGRGLQLLFYSVGIGQISSEVPQNLSASRPQDRQFILSSKKLLLSDSGFYLCAWSVQGPPTEAFFGQGTRLTVV.

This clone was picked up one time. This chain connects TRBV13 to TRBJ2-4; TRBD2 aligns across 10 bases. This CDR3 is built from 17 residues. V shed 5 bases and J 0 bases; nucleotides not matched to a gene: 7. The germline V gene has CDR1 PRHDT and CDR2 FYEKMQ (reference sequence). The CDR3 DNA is TGTGCCAGCAGCACCCGACTAGCGGGCTTAGCCAAAAACATTCAGTACTTC. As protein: CASSTRLAGLAKNIQYF.

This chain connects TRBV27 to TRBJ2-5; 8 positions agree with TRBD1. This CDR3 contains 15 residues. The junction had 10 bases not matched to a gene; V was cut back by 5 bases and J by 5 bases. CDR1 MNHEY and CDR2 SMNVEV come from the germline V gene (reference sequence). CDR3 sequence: CASSPRGQGGETQYF. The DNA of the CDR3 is TGTGCCAGCAGTCCGAGAGGACAGGGTGGGGAGACCCAGTACTTC.

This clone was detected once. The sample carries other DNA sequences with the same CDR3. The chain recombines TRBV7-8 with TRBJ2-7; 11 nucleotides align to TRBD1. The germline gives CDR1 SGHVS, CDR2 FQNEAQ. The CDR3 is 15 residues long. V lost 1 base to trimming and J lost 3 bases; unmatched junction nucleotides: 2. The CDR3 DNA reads TGTGCCAGCAGCTTAGTAGGGACAGGGGGCTACGAGCAGTACTTC. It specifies CASSLVGTGGYEQYF.

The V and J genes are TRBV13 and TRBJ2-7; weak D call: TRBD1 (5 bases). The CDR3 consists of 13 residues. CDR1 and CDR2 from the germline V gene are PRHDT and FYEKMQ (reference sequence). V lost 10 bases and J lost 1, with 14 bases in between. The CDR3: CATLASGSYEQYF. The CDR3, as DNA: TGTGCCACCCTTGCGTCAGGGTCCTACGAGCAGTACTTC.

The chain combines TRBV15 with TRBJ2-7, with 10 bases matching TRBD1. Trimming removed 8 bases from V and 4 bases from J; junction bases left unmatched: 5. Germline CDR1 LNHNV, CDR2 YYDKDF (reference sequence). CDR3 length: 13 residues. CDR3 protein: CATGQGGWYEQYF. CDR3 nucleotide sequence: TGTGCCACCGGACAGGGGGGCTGGTACGAGCAGTACTTC.

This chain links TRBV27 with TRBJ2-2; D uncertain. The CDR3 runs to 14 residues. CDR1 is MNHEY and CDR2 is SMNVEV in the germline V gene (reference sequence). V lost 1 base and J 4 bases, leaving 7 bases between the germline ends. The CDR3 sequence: CASSLFMATGELFF. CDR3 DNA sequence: TGTGCCAGCAGTTTATTTATGGCCACCGGGGAGCTGTTTTTT.

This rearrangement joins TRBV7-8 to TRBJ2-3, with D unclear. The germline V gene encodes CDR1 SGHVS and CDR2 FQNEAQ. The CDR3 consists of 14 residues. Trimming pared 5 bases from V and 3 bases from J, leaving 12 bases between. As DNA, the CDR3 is TGTGCCAGCAGCCTCGCCTCCAGGACAGATACGCAGTATTTT. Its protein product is CASSLASRTDTQYF.

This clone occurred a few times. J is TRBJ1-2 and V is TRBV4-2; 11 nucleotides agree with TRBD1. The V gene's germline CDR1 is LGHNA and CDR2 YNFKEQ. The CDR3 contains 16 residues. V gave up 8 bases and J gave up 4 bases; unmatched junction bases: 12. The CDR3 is CASQPAPGQGVYGYTF. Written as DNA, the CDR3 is TGTGCCAGCCAGCCGGCCCCGGGACAGGGGGTCTATGGCTACACCTTC.

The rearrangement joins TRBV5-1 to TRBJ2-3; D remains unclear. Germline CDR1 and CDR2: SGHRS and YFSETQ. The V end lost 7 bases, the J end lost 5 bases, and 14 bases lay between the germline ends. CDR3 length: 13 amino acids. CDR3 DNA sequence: TGCGCCAGCCGAAGTTCCGGGTTAGATACGCAGTATTTT. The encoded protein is CASRSSGLDTQYF.

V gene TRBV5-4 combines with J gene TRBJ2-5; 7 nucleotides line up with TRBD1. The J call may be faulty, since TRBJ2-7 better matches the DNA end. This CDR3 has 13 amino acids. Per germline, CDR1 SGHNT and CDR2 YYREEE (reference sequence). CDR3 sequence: CASSLGTGSEQYF. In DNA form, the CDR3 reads TGTGCCAGCAGCTTGGGGACAGGTAGCGAGCAGTACTTC.

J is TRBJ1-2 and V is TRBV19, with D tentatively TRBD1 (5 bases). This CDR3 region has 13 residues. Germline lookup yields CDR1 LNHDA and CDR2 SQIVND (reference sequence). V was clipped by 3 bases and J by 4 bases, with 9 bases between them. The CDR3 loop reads CASSMGGSYGYTF. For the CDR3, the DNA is TGTGCCAGTAGTATGGGGGGAAGCTATGGCTACACCTTC. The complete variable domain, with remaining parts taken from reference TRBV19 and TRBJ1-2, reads DGGITQSPKYLFRKEGQNVTLSCEQNLNHDAMYWYRQDPGQGLRLIYYSQIVNDFQKGDIAEGYSVSREKKESFPLTVTSAQKNPTAFYLCASSMGGSYGYTFGSGTRLTVV.

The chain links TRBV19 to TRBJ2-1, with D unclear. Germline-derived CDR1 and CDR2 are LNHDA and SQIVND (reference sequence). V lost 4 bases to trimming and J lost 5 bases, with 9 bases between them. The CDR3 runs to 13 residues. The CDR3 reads CASSSLSHNEQFF. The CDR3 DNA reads TGTGCCAGTAGTAGTTTGTCCCACAATGAGCAGTTCTTC.

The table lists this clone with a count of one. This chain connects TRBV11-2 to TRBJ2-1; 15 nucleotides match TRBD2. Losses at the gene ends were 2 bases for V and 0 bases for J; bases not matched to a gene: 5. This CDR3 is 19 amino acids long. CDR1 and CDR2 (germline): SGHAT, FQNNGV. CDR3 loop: CASSLIGTSGRSSYNEQFF. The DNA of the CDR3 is TGTGCCAGCAGCTTAATTGGGACTAGCGGGAGGAGCTCCTACAATGAGCAGTTCTTC.

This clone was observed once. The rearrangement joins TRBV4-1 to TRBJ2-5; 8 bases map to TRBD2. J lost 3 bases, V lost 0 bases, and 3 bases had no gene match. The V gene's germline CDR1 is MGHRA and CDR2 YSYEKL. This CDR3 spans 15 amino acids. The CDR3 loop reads CASSQEGSGKETQYF. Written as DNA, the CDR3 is TGCGCCAGCAGCCAAGAGGGTAGCGGGAAAGAGACCCAGTACTTC.

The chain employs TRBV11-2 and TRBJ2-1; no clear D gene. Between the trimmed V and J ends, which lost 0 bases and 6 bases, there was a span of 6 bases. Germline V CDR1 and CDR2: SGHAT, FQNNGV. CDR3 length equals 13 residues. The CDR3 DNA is TGTGCCAGCAGCTTAGATCTCCTCAATGAGCAGTTCTTC. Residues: CASSLDLLNEQFF.

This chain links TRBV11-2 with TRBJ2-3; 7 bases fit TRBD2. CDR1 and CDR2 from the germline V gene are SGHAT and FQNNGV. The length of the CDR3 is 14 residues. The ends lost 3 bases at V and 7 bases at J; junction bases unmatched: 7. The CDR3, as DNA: TGTGCCAGCAGCTTCGCGGGAGTTTTATATACGCAGTATTTT. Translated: CASSFAGVLYTQYF.

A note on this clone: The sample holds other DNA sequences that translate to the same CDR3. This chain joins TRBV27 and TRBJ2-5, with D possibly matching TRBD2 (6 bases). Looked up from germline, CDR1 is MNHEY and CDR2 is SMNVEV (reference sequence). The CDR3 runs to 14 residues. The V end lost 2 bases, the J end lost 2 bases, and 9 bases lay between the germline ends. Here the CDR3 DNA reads TGTGCCAGCAGTTTAGTAGGGACTCAAGAGACCCAGTACTTC. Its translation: CASSLVGTQETQYF.

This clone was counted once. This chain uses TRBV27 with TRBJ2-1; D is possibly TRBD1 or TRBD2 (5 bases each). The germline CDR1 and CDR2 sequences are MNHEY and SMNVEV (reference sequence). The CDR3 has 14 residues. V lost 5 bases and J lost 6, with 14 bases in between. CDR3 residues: CASSPAGAVNEQFF. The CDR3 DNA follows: TGTGCCAGCAGTCCTGCCGGGGCTGTCAATGAGCAGTTCTTC.

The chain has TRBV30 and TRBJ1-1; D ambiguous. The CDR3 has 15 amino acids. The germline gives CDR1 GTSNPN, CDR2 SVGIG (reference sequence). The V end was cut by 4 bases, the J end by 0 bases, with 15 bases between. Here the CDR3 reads CAWTLRTDMNTEAFF. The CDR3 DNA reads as TGTGCCTGGACACTGAGGACCGACATGAACACTGAAGCTTTCTTT.

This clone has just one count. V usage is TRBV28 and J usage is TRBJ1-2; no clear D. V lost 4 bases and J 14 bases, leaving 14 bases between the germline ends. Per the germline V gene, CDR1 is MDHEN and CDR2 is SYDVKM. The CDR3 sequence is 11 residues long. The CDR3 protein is CASSSGGVVTF. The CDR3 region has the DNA TGTGCCAGCAGTTCGGGTGGGGTGGTAACCTTC.

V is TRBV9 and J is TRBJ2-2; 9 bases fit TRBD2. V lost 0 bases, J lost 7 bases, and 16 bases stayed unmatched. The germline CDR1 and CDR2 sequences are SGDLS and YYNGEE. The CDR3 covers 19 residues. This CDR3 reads CASSVAPPLVAGVSGELFF. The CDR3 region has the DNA TGTGCCAGCAGCGTAGCCCCCCCTTTGGTAGCGGGAGTGAGCGGGGAGCTGTTTTTT.

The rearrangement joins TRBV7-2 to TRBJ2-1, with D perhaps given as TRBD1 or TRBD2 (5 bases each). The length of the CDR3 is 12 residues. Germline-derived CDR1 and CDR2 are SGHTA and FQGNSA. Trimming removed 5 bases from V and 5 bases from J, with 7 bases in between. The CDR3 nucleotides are TGTGCCAGCAGCCGAGGGGACAATGAGCAGTTCTTC. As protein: CASSRGDNEQFF. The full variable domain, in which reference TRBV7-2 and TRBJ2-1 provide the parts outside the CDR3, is GAGVSQSPSNKVTEKGKDVELRCDPISGHTALYWYRQSLGQGLEFLIYFQGNSAPDKSGLPSDRFSAERTGGSVSTLTIQRTQQEDSAVYLCASSRGDNEQFFGPGTRLTVL.

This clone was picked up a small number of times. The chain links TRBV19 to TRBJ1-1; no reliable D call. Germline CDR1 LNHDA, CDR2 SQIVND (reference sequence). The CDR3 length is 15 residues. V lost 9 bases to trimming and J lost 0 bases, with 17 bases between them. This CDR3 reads CASITFRALNTEAFF. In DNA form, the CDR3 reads TGTGCCAGCATTACCTTCCGGGCACTGAACACTGAAGCTTTCTTT. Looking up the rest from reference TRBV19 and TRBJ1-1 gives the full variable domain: DGGITQSPKYLFRKEGQNVTLSCEQNLNHDAMYWYRQDPGQGLRLIYYSQIVNDFQKGDIAEGYSVSREKKESFPLTVTSAQKNPTAFYLCASITFRALNTEAFFGQGTRLTVV.

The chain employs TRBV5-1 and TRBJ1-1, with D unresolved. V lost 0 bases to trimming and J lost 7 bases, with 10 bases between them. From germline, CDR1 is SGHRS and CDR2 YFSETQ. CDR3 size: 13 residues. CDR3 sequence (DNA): TGCGCCAGCAGCTTGGCCGAGAAGGATGAAGCTTTCTTT. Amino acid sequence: CASSLAEKDEAFF. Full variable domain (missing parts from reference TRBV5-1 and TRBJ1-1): KAGVTQTPRYLIKTRGQQVTLSCSPISGHRSVSWYQQTPGQGLQFLFEYFSETQRNKGNFPGRFSGRQFSNSRSEMNVSTLELGDSALYLCASSLAEKDEAFFGQGTRLTVV.

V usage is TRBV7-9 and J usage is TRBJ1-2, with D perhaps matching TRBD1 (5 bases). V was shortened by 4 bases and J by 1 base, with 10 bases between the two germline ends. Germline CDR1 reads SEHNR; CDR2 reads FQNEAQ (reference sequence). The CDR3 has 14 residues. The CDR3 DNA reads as TGTGCCAGCAGCTCACGACAGAGTAACTATGGCTACACCTTC. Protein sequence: CASSSRQSNYGYTF.

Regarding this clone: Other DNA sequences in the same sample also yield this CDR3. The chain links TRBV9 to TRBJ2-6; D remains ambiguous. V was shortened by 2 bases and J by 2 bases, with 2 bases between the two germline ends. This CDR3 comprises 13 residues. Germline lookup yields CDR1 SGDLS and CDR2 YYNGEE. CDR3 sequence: CASSVAGANVLTF. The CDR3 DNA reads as TGTGCCAGCAGCGTGGCTGGGGCCAACGTCCTGACTTTC.

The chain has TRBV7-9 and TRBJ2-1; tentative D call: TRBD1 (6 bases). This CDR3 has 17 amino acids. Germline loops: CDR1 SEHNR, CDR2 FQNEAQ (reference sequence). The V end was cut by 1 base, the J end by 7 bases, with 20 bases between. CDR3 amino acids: CASSLVGAQAGWNEQFF. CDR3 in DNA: TGTGCCAGCAGCTTAGTGGGGGCCCAAGCCGGGTGGAATGAGCAGTTCTTC.

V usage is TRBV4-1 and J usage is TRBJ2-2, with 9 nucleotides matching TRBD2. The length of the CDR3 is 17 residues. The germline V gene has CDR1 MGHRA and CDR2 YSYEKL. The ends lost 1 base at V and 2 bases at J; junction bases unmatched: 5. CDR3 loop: CASSQGVLAGNTGELFF. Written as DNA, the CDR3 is TGCGCCAGCAGCCAAGGGGTTCTAGCGGGAAACACCGGGGAGCTGTTTTTT.

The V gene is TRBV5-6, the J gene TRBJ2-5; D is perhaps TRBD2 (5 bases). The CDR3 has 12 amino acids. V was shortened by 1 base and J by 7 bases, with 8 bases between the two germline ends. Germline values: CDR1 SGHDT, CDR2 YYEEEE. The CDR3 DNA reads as TGTGCCAGCAGCTTGACTAGAGGGACCCAGTACTTC. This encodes CASSLTRGTQYF.